The clone carrying this T cell receptor beta chain was recorded only once. This CDR3 comprises 14 residues. CDR1 MDHEN and CDR2 SYDVKM come from the germline V gene. V shed 6 bases and J shed 1 base, with 12 bases lying between them. The record originates from a study of control samples from healthy donors and cancer patients. Using immunoSEQ multiplex PCR, the repertoire was profiled, and TCRdb retains in-frame clones only, with some absent. The table includes roughly 190,000 clones, 91% detected once. This rearrangement joins TRBV28 to TRBJ1-1, with D hard to call. Sequencing was carried out using blood. The sequence derives from a woman in her thirties in good health. The DNA for the CDR3 is TGTGCCAGCAGCCTCACCGGACGGAACACTGAAGCTTTCTTT. It is translated as CASSLTGRNTEAFF. Supplemented by reference TRBV28 and TRBJ1-1, the full variable domain reads DVKVTQSSRYLVKRTGEKVFLECVQDMDHENMFWYRQDPGLGLRLIYFSYDVKMKEKGDIPEGYSVSREKKERFSLILESASTNQTSMYLCASSLTGRNTEAFFGQGTRLTVV.